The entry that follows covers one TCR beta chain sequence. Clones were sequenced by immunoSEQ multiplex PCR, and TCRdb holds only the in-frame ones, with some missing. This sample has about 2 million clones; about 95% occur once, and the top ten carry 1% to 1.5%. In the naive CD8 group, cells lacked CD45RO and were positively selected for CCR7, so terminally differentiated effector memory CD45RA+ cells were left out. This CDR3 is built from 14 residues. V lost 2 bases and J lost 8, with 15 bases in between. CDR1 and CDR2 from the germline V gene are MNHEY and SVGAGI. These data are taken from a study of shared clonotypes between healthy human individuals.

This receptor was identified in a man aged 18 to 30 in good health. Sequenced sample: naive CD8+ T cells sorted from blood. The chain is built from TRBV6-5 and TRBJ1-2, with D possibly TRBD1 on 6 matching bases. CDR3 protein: CASSYGTGTMGYTF. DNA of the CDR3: TGTGCCAGCAGTTACGGTACAGGGACTATGGGCTACACCTTC.